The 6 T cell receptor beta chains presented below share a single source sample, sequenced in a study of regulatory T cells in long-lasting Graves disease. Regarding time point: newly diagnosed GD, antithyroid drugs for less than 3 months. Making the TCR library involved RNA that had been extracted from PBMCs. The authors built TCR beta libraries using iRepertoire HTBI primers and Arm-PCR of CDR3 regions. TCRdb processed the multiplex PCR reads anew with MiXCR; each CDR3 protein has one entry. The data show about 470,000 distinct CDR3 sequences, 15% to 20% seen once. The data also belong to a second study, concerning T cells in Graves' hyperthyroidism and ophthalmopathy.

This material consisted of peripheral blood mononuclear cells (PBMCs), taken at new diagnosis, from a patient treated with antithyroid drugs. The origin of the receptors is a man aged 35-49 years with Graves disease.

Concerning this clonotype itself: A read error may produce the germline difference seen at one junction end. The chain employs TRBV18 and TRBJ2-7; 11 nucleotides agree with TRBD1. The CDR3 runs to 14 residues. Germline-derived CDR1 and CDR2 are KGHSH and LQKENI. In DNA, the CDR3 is TGTGCCGGCTCTGGGACAGGGGGGAGCTACGAGCAGTACTTC. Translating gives CAGSGTGGSYEQYF.

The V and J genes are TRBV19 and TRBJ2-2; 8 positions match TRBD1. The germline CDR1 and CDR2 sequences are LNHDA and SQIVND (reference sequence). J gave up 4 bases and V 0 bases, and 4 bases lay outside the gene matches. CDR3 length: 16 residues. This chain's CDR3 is CASSIDWTGSTGELFF. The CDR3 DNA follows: TGTGCCAGTAGTATAGATTGGACAGGGAGCACCGGGGAGCTGTTTTTT.

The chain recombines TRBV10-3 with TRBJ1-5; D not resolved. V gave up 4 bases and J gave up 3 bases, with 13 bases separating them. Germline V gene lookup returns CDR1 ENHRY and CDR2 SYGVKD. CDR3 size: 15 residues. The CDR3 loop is CAISATNSNNQPQHF. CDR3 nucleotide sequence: TGTGCCATCAGTGCAACCAACAGTAACAATCAGCCCCAGCATTTT.

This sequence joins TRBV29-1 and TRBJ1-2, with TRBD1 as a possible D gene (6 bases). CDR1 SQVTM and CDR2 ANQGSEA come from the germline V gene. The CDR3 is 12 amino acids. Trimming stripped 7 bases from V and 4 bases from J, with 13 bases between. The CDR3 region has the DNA TGCAGCGATGGGTCAGGGGCCTATGGCTACACCTTC. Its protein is CSDGSGAYGYTF.

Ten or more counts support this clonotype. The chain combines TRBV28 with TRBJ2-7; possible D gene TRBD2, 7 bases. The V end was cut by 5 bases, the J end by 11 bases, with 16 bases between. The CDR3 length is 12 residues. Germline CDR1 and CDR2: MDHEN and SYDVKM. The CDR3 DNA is TGTGCCAGCAGTCCGAGTAGGGGGAGGGAGTACTTC. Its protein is CASSPSRGREYF.

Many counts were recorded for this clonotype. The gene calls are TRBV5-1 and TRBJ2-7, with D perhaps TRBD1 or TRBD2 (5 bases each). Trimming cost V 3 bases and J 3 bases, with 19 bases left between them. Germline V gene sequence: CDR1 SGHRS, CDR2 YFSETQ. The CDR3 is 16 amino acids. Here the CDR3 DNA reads TGCGCCAGCAGCTCCGACACAGGAGGAAAGGGCTACGAGCAGTACTTC. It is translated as CASSSDTGGKGYEQYF.